The rows below give T cell receptor beta chains drawn from one sample of a study of metastatic and nonmetastatic thyroid tumors. MiXCR re-clonotyped the PCR reads for TCRdb. This table holds approximately 37,000 clones, about 20% found once. The source material was tumor tissue. The receptors derive from a male donor with papillary thyroid cancer or a benign thyroid nodule (not recorded which). Some clones in this sample may be carry-over from other donors' samples. CDR3s include the opening cysteine and the closing phenylalanine or tryptophan. The D gene is left open where the match is weak. Some rows have no size entry. The others give once, few or many, or a class for an expanded clone.

J gene | D gene | clone size | V gene | CDR3 DNA | CDR3 protein
TRBJ1-1 | TRBD1 | many | TRBV20-1 | TGCAGTGCTCAGGGGGTTGAAGCTTTCTTT | CSAQGVEAFF
TRBJ1-5 | NA | medium-sized | TRBV20-1 | TGCAGTGCTAGAGATCCCAGAAATCAGCCCCAGCATTTT | CSARDPRNQPQHF
TRBJ2-1 | TRBD2 | many | TRBV6-1 | TGTGCCAGCAGCCCTAACCTAGCGGGTGACTACAATGAGCAGTTCTTC | CASSPNLAGDYNEQFF
TRBJ2-6 | TRBD1 | few | TRBV12-3/TRBV12-4 | TGTGCCAGCAGCCCGGTACAGGGGGTCTCTGGTGCCAACGTCCTGACTTTC | CASSPVQGVSGANVLTF
TRBJ2-7 | NA | medium-sized | TRBV27 | TGTGCCAGCAGGGCAGGAAACGAGCAGTACTTC | CASRAGNEQYF
TRBJ2-5 | TRBD2 | NA | TRBV19 | TGTGCCAGTAGTAGGAATAGCGGGAGTGGAGAGACCCAGTACTTC | CASSRNSGSGETQYF
TRBJ2-4 | TRBD2 | many | TRBV4-3 | TGCGCCAGCAGCCACCAACTAGCGGGAGTTGCTGGGTCCAAAAACATTCAGTACTTC | CASSHQLAGVAGSKNIQYF
TRBJ2-5 | NA | few | TRBV5-4 | TGTGCCAGCAGCTTGGGGCAACAAGAGACCCAGTACTTC | CASSLGQQETQYF
TRBJ2-7 | TRBD1 | medium-sized | TRBV20-1 | TGCAGTGCTAGAAGGACAGGGAGTTACGAGCAGTACTTC | CSARRTGSYEQYF
TRBJ1-5 | NA | NA | TRBV6-5 | TGTGCCAGCAGTGACTATCAGCCCCAGCATTTT | CASSDYQPQHF
TRBJ2-7 | NA | few | TRBV11-2 | TGTGCCAGCAGCTTAGATCCCTTGAGCGGCGAGCAGTACTTC | CASSLDPLSGEQYF
TRBJ2-2 | NA | many | TRBV5-6 | TGTGCCAGCAGCTTTTTACGGGAGCGGAACACCGGGGAGCTGTTTTTT | CASSFLRERNTGELFF
TRBJ1-2 | NA | few | TRBV7-9 | TGTGCCAGCGGCTTTGAGGGTGGCTACACCTTC | CASGFEGGYTF
TRBJ2-3 | NA | many | TRBV15 | TGTGCCTCGGGCGGACCTAGCACAGATACGCAGTATTTT | CASGGPSTDTQYF
TRBJ2-1 | TRBD2 | few | TRBV27 | TGTGCCAGCAGTTTAGGAGCGGGGAGCTACTACAATGGGCAGTTCTTC | CASSLGAGSYYNGQFF
TRBJ1-4 | TRBD1 | many | TRBV19 | TGTGCCAGTAGTATGCAGGACAGGGTAGGAGAAAAACTGTTTTTT | CASSMQDRVGEKLFF
TRBJ1-1 | NA | many | TRBV19 | TGTGCCAGTAGACGCGGACGGAACACTGAAGCTTTCTTT | CASRRGRNTEAFF
TRBJ2-5 | NA | many | TRBV20-1 | TGCAGTGCTGAGAGGGGGGAGACCCAGTACTTC | CSAERGETQYF
TRBJ1-1 | NA | many | TRBV29-1 | TGCAGCGTTGGTGACTCCCACACTGAAGCTTTCTTT | CSVGDSHTEAFF
TRBJ2-3 | TRBD1 | many | TRBV11-1 | TGTGCCAGCAGCTCCGTGACAGGGGGCTCTGGTACGCAGTATTTT | CASSSVTGGSGTQYF
TRBJ2-2 | TRBD1 | few | TRBV19 | TGTGCCACCCAAGTGGGACAGGGGGCAGTCGGGGAGCTGTTTTTT | CATQVGQGAVGELFF
TRBJ2-7 | NA | medium-sized | TRBV6-1 | TGTGCCAGCACTCTACAGGGTGGTCACTCCTACGAGCAGTACTTC | CASTLQGGHSYEQYF
TRBJ2-2 | TRBD1 | few | TRBV6-4 | TGTGCCAGCATATGCGACAGGGGGAAACACGGGGAGCTGTTTTTT | CASICDRGKHGELFF
TRBJ2-5 | NA | many | TRBV5-6 | TGTGCCAGCAGCCTTATTCAAGAGACCCAGTACTTC | CASSLIQETQYF
TRBJ2-7 | NA | NA | TRBV6-2/TRBV6-3 | TGTGCCAGCAGTCTTCCAACTAGCCCACCCTACGAGCAGTACTTC | CASSLPTSPPYEQYF
TRBJ2-5 | TRBD2 | once | TRBV20-1 | TGCAGTGCGGGGGGGTGCTTAGCGGTGCAAGAGACCCAGTACTTC | CSAGGCLAVQETQYF
TRBJ2-7 | TRBD1 | few | TRBV5-1 | TGCGCCAGCAGCTCGGGACAGGTGATCTACGAGCAGTACTTC | CASSSGQVIYEQYF
TRBJ2-1 | TRBD2 | many | TRBV5-4 | TGTGCCAGCAGCTTGGATCGGGAGGCCCACAATGAGCAGTTCTTC | CASSLDREAHNEQFF
TRBJ2-5 | NA | NA | TRBV6-2/TRBV6-3 | TGTGCCAGCACCGTGAGAACGGATGGGACCCAGTACTTC | CASTVRTDGTQYF
TRBJ2-1 | NA | many | TRBV6-4 | TGTGCCAGGGTGTTTGAGCAGTTCTTC | CARVFEQFF
TRBJ2-1 | TRBD1 | many | TRBV7-2 | TGTGCCAGCAGCTTGAGGACAGGGGTCAATGAGCAGTTCTTC | CASSLRTGVNEQFF
TRBJ1-5 | NA | many | TRBV28 | TGTGCCAGCAGTTTAAGCAGGGGAGGAGGCAATCAGCCCCAGCATTTT | CASSLSRGGGNQPQHF
TRBJ2-2 | TRBD1 | NA | TRBV28 | TGTGCCAGCAGTTCCGGACAGGCCGAAGCCGGTGATCTGTTTTTT | CASSSGQAEAGDLFF
TRBJ2-3 | NA | many | TRBV15 | TGTGCCACCAGCCTACGTAGGGGCGCGGCAGATACGCAGTATTTT | CATSLRRGAADTQYF
TRBJ2-3 | TRBD2 | NA | TRBV5-4 | TGTGCCAGCAGCTTCACCGGGAGGCCAGATACGCAGTATTTC | CASSFTGRPDTQYF
TRBJ2-1 | NA | many | TRBV28 | TGTGCCAGCAGTTACCCCCATATGGATGAGCAGTTCTTC | CASSYPHMDEQFF
TRBJ1-3 | TRBD1 | many | TRBV6-6 | TGTGCCAGCAGTTACTCGCAGGGGGCCGCTGGAAACACCATATATTTT | CASSYSQGAAGNTIYF
TRBJ1-6 | NA | many | TRBV18 | TGTGCCAGCTCACCAGGGGTTAATAATTCACCCCTCCACTTT | CASSPGVNNSPLHF
TRBJ2-7 | TRBD2 | few | TRBV6-1 | TGTGCCAGCAGCCCTCAAACCTGCGGGAGTTACGAGCAGTACTTC | CASSPQTCGSYEQYF
TRBJ2-7 | NA | medium-sized | TRBV11-2 | TGTGCCAGCAGCTTAGTGTCTACTAACTACGAGCAGTACTTC | CASSLVSTNYEQYF
TRBJ1-6 | TRBD1 | few | TRBV19 | TGTGCCAGTAGTATCGATCAGGGGGCGCTTTCACCCCTCCACTTT | CASSIDQGALSPLHF
TRBJ2-2 | NA | many | TRBV9 | TGTGCCAGCAGCCCTCGGGGGGCGGGAGTAACCGGGGAGCTGTTTTTT | CASSPRGAGVTGELFF
TRBJ2-3 | NA | many | TRBV4-3 | TGCGCCAGCAGCCAAGGACCAGATACGCAGTATTTT | CASSQGPDTQYF
TRBJ2-2 | TRBD1 | NA | TRBV30 | TGTGCCTGGAGGGGGGACAGGGCGAACACCGGGGAGCTGTTTTTT | CAWRGDRANTGELFF
TRBJ2-1 | TRBD1 | many | TRBV19 | TGTGCCACCGGGACAGGGATCGTCAATGAGCAGTTCTTC | CATGTGIVNEQFF